This entry lists 2 T cell receptor beta chains sequenced from one sample in a study of T and B cells in COVID-19 patients. TRB was amplified from around 250-460 ng of blood genomic DNA. TRB rearrangements were amplified by multiplex PCR with BIOMED2 TRB-A/B primers. Using its own MiXCR run on the multiplex PCR reads, TCRdb lists one record per CDR3 protein. This table has around 8,000 distinct CDR3 sequences, 40% appearing once. The sequencing input was blood. These receptors all stem from a human donor who had recovered from COVID-19.

This clonotype was counted between two and nine times. This sequence joins TRBV6-5 and TRBJ1-1; possibly TRBD1 for D (6 bases). V shed 2 bases and J shed 5 bases, with 18 bases lying between them. The CDR3 consists of 16 residues. Germline CDR1 and CDR2: MNHEY and SVGAGI. In nucleotides, the CDR3 is TGTGCCAGCAGTTACATGGTGCTACCAGGGGAAACTGAAGCTTTCTTT. Protein: CASSYMVLPGETEAFF.

This clonotype has just a few counts. CDR3 sequence: CACRNGQRTEAFF. CDR3 nucleotide sequence: TGTGCCTGCCGGAATGGGCAGCGGACTGAAGCTTTCTTT. The rearrangement links TRBV6-5 to TRBJ1-1; D gene unclear. Deletions cut 11 bases from V and 5 bases from J, with 18 bases between. Germline V gene data show CDR1 as MNHEY and CDR2 as SVGAGI. The CDR3 loop spans 13 amino acids.